This is a list of T cell receptor beta chains from one sample in a study of blood T cell repertoires in COVID-19. Profiled with immunoSEQ multiplex PCR; TCRdb holds only in-frame clones, not every one. The table shows 150,000 to 200,000 clones, with roughly four fifths occurring only once. Sequencing used peripheral blood. The receptors were sampled from a man aged 60-69 years with active or convalescent COVID-19. Each CDR3 is given with its conserved first and last residue.

J: TRBJ2-1
V: TRBV25-1
CDR3: CASIRSGDNEQFF

J: TRBJ2-7
V: TRBV28
CDR3: CASSPFGQGPHEQYF

J: TRBJ2-1
V: TRBV3-1/TRBV3-2
CDR3: CASSLYLAGNNEQFF

J: TRBJ2-2
V: TRBV10-3
CDR3: CAISAAGLAGGPGELFF

J: TRBJ1-2
V: TRBV12-3/TRBV12-4
CDR3: CASSLWDRHGYTF

J: TRBJ2-2
V: TRBV2
CDR3: CASSVQGADTGELFF

J: TRBJ2-2
V: TRBV4-1
CDR3: CATEDRNTGELFF

J: TRBJ1-2
V: TRBV2
CDR3: CASSVLLSGAPGYTF

J: TRBJ1-1
V: TRBV11-2
CDR3: CASSSRGSLNTEAFF

J: TRBJ1-4
V: TRBV4-2
CDR3: CASSQADRVNEKLFF

J: TRBJ1-3
V: TRBV6-6
CDR3: CASTPSSGNTIYF

J: TRBJ1-6
V: TRBV10-2
CDR3: CASSDDRGSSPLHF

J: TRBJ1-2
V: TRBV10-3
CDR3: CAISEARAGYTF

J: TRBJ1-1
V: TRBV6-2/TRBV6-3
CDR3: CASSYRVLSAEAFF

J: TRBJ1-2
V: TRBV6-1
CDR3: CASSEGQANYGYTF

J: TRBJ1-2
V: TRBV7-8
CDR3: CASGTGNYGYTF

J: TRBJ1-1
V: TRBV19
CDR3: CASSIAPIRNTEAFF

J: TRBJ1-2
V: TRBV9
CDR3: CASSVGDTTNANYGYTF

J: TRBJ2-5
V: TRBV9
CDR3: CASSVATSGGGGQETQYF

J: TRBJ2-6
V: TRBV28
CDR3: CASSLSPTGSGANVLTF

J: TRBJ2-5
V: TRBV25-1
CDR3: CASSESPPAADKMTQYF

J: TRBJ2-1
V: TRBV18
CDR3: CASSPFGGDNNEQFF

J: TRBJ2-2
V: TRBV28
CDR3: CASTRGNTGELFF

J: TRBJ2-3
V: TRBV28
CDR3: CASSLIAADTQYF

J: TRBJ2-5
V: TRBV24-1
CDR3: CAIGGELRETQYF

J: TRBJ2-2
V: TRBV6-5
CDR3: CASRTDRLNTGELFF

J: TRBJ2-1
V: TRBV4-1
CDR3: CASSQVGTSSYNEQFF

J: TRBJ2-2
V: TRBV6-5
CDR3: CASRQGASAGELFF

J: TRBJ1-1
V: TRBV19
CDR3: CASSFQGEAFF

J: TRBJ1-5
V: TRBV7-2
CDR3: CASSVGTTQPQHF

J: TRBJ1-4
V: TRBV15
CDR3: CATSSDLGTATTNEKLFF

J: TRBJ1-5
V: TRBV28
CDR3: CASSLRGGTQPQHF

J: TRBJ1-5
V: TRBV18
CDR3: CASSPSGSQPQHF

J: TRBJ2-1
V: TRBV18
CDR3: CASSPPPQGSTYNEQFF

J: TRBJ2-3
V: TRBV3-1/TRBV3-2
CDR3: CASRLATDTQYF

J: TRBJ1-2
V: TRBV6-5
CDR3: CASSDSHRVSEGYTF

J: TRBJ2-1
V: TRBV2
CDR3: CASSESGLSRNEQFF

J: TRBJ2-5
V: TRBV6-5
CDR3: CASSTQGLAGETQYF